This is a list of T cell receptor beta chains from one sample in a study of shared clonotypes between healthy human individuals. Generated by immunoSEQ multiplex PCR, the TCRdb table keeps only in-frame clones and is missing some. This table holds around 480,000 clones, roughly 85% found once. Sequenced input: PBMCs. The source is a woman aged 40 to 50 in good health. Some clones in this sample may be carry-over from other donors' samples. The CDR3 runs from the conserved cysteine through the conserved F or W. D genes are given only for firm matches. Expanded clones are given a class, and other clones once, few, many or no size at all.

v_call	clone_size	j_call	d_call	cdr3_nt	cdr3_aa
TRBV7-2	.	TRBJ1-2	.	TGTGCCAGCAGTACAATCGGGGGTGACTATGGCTACACCTTC	CASSTIGGDYGYTF
TRBV11-3	few	TRBJ2-3	TRBD2	TGTGCCAGCAGCCTAACTAGCGGGAGTGATGGGGCCACAGATACGCAGTATTTT	CASSLTSGSDGATDTQYF
TRBV5-4	few	TRBJ1-3	.	TGTGCCAGCAGCCTCGCAGGGGTAACTGGAAACACCATATATTTT	CASSLAGVTGNTIYF
TRBV7-2	.	TRBJ2-5	.	TGTGCCAGCAGCTTAGCATCTAGGCGAGAGACCCAGTACTTC	CASSLASRRETQYF
TRBV10-3	.	TRBJ2-1	TRBD2	TGTGCCATCAGTGAGGACTTACTAGCGGGAGACTATGAGCAGTTCTTC	CAISEDLLAGDYEQFF
TRBV20-1	.	TRBJ2-1	.	TGCAGTGCTAGGTCTGGCGATGAGCAGTTCTTC	CSARSGDEQFF
TRBV7-6	.	TRBJ1-1	.	TGTGCCAGCAGCTTAGGGGAGGGCACTGAAGCTTTCTTT	CASSLGEGTEAFF
TRBV28	.	TRBJ1-6	TRBD1	TGTGCCAGCAGTTCACAGGGGGCGGCTTCACCCCTCCACTTT	CASSSQGAASPLHF
TRBV30	.	TRBJ2-2	.	TGTGCCTCGTCCCCGCGGGACTTGACTGGGGAGCTGTTTTTT	CASSPRDLTGELFF
TRBV9	.	TRBJ2-3	TRBD2	TGTGCCAGCAGCGGACTAGCTGGAGATACGCAGTATTTT	CASSGLAGDTQYF
TRBV7-9	.	TRBJ1-4	.	TGTGCCAGCAGTGGGGGCCAGAATGAAAAACTGTTTTTT	CASSGGQNEKLFF
TRBV5-1	.	TRBJ2-7	TRBD2	TGCGCCAGCAGCCTCACCTTAGCGGGAGCTGACGAGCAGTACTTC	CASSLTLAGADEQYF
TRBV7-3	.	TRBJ1-5	.	TGTGCCAGCAGCTTAACCGGCAGCGGAGGCAATCAGCCCCAGCATTTT	CASSLTGSGGNQPQHF
TRBV5-8	.	TRBJ1-4	.	TGTGCCAGCAGCTTAAGGGGAGGAGAAAAACTGTTTTTT	CASSLRGGEKLFF
TRBV19	.	TRBJ2-7	.	TGTGCCAGTAGTATAGGCCACAGCTCCTACAAGCAGTACTTC	CASSIGHSSYKQYF
TRBV11-2	.	TRBJ1-2	.	TGTGCCAGCAGCTTAGGGGTGGGGACCACCGATGGCTACACCTTC	CASSLGVGTTDGYTF
TRBV5-1	once	TRBJ2-2	.	TGCGCCAGCAGCCCCTGGGGGTCCGGGGAGCTGTTTTTT	CASSPWGSGELFF
TRBV28	.	TRBJ2-1	.	TGTGCCAGCAGTGGGGTCTTTCAGGGTCTGTTCTTC	CASSGVFQGLFF
TRBV27	once	TRBJ2-1	TRBD1	TGTGCCAGCAGTTTCAAACCCAGGACAGGGGACAATGAGCAGTTCTTC	CASSFKPRTGDNEQFF
TRBV6-4	.	TRBJ1-4	TRBD1	TGTGCCAGCAGTGTGGACAGGGGTGAAAAACTGTTTTTT	CASSVDRGEKLFF
TRBV5-1	.	TRBJ2-3	.	TGCGCCAGCAGCTTGGAAGGCGGTGCGCGCACAGATACGCAGTATTTT	CASSLEGGARTDTQYF
TRBV5-1	.	TRBJ1-2	TRBD1	TGCGCCAGCAGCGGGGGACAGGGCAACTATGGCTACACCTTC	CASSGGQGNYGYTF
TRBV5-6	.	TRBJ2-1	.	TGTGCCAGCTGGGCCAGTCCTTACAATGAGCAGTTCTTC	CASWASPYNEQFF
TRBV7-7	.	TRBJ2-5	TRBD1	TGTGCTAGCAGCTTAGGGGGCAGGGGGCGCGAGACCCAGTACTTC	CASSLGGRGRETQYF
TRBV27	.	TRBJ2-7	.	TGTGCCAGCAGTCCAACTAGCCTTGAAGCAGGGGAGCAGTACTTC	CASSPTSLEAGEQYF
TRBV6-6	.	TRBJ2-1	.	TGTGCCAGCAGTTACCACCTCGGTGAGCAGTTCTTC	CASSYHLGEQFF
TRBV2	.	TRBJ2-1	TRBD2	TGTGCCAGCAGCCTAGCGGGAGGGCCTGACAATGAGCAGTTCTTC	CASSLAGGPDNEQFF
TRBV28	.	TRBJ2-3	.	TGTGCCAGCCACTCTCCGGCCACAGATACGCAGTATTTT	CASHSPATDTQYF
TRBV6-1	.	TRBJ1-4	TRBD1	TGTGCCAGCAGTGAACAACCTGCCGGGACAGCATTTGAAAAACTGTTTTTT	CASSEQPAGTAFEKLFF
TRBV5-1	.	TRBJ2-2	TRBD2	TGCGCCAGCAGCCCAGGGACTAGCGGGAGAAACACCGGGGAGCTGTTTTTT	CASSPGTSGRNTGELFF
TRBV10-2	once	TRBJ2-7	.	TGCGCCAGCACAGGAAATCCCTACGAGCAGTACTTC	CASTGNPYEQYF
TRBV28	.	TRBJ2-7	.	TGTGCCAGCAGTAGGGACCCCTACGAGCAGTACTTC	CASSRDPYEQYF
TRBV5-1	.	TRBJ1-4	TRBD1	TGCGCCAGCAGCTTAAGGGGGCTTGATGAAAAACTGTTTTTT	CASSLRGLDEKLFF
TRBV6-5	.	TRBJ2-2	.	TGTGCCAGCAGTTACTCGCCGGGAATGACCGGGGAGCTGTTTTTT	CASSYSPGMTGELFF
TRBV7-9	.	TRBJ2-1	.	TGTGCCAGCAGCTTAGAGGCTGGGAATGAGCAGTTCTTC	CASSLEAGNEQFF
TRBV2	.	TRBJ2-5	.	TGTGCCAGCAGTGAATACCGGGACACGATCCAAGAGACCCAGTACTTC	CASSEYRDTIQETQYF
TRBV25-1	.	TRBJ2-7	TRBD1	TGTGCCAGCAGTGCCCTGACAGGGGGCATCGACGAGCAGTACTTC	CASSALTGGIDEQYF
TRBV4-3	.	TRBJ2-2	TRBD1	TGCGCCAGCAGCCAAGCAGACAGGGACACCGGGGAGCTGTTTTTT	CASSQADRDTGELFF
TRBV7-2	.	TRBJ2-7	TRBD2	TGTGCCAGCAGCTCCACTAGCGGGAGGTCCTACGAGCAGTACTTC	CASSSTSGRSYEQYF
TRBV27	.	TRBJ2-3	TRBD2	TGTGCCAGCAGTCTCACCGGGACTAGGGGCACAGATACGCAGTATTTT	CASSLTGTRGTDTQYF
TRBV19	.	TRBJ2-4	TRBD2	TGTGCCAGTAGTATAGATCTAGGACTAGCGGGAGTTGCCAAAAACATTCAGTACTTC	CASSIDLGLAGVAKNIQYF
TRBV7-9	.	TRBJ2-1	.	TGTGCCAGCAGCTCCGCTTGGGGCTCCTACAATGAGCAGTTCTTC	CASSSAWGSYNEQFF
TRBV2	.	TRBJ2-1	TRBD2	TGTGCCAGCAGTGAAAGTCGGCTAGCGGTAGGCGGGGAGCAGTTCTTC	CASSESRLAVGGEQFF
TRBV30	.	TRBJ2-1	.	TGTGCCTGGAGTGTACGGGGGGCTACTACCTTCAATGAGCAGTTCTTC	CAWSVRGATTFNEQFF
TRBV28	once	TRBJ2-3	TRBD1	TGTGCCAGCAGTTCCCTCTTGACAGGGAGACCAGATACGCAGTATTTT	CASSSLLTGRPDTQYF
TRBV19	.	TRBJ1-1	TRBD1	TGTGCCAGTAGTCCCCGACAGGGGGCCACTGAAGCTTTCTTT	CASSPRQGATEAFF
TRBV7-6	.	TRBJ2-1	.	TGTGCCAGCAGCTTTAGGTGGGGAAGCTCCTACAATGAGCAGTTCTTC	CASSFRWGSSYNEQFF
TRBV7-9	.	TRBJ2-1	TRBD1	TGTGCCAGCAGCTTCCGACAGGGTTTGGTTGAGAATGAGCAGTTCTTC	CASSFRQGLVENEQFF
TRBV7-2	.	TRBJ1-3	.	TGTGCCAGCAGCTTAGTCTTCCGCGGGGGGGCGCCTGGAAACACCATATATTTT	CASSLVFRGGAPGNTIYF
TRBV19	many	TRBJ2-7	.	TGTGCCAGTGGAAGGGACGGAGGCTACGAGCAGTACTTC	CASGRDGGYEQYF
TRBV25-1	once	TRBJ1-1	.	TGTGCCAGCAGTGAACCGGGGAGGGCAGAAGCTTTCTTT	CASSEPGRAEAFF
TRBV5-1	.	TRBJ2-5	TRBD2	TGCGCCAGCAGCGGCGGACTAGCGGGAGGAGGGCTCGGGGAGACCCAGTACTTC	CASSGGLAGGGLGETQYF
TRBV7-2	.	TRBJ2-1	TRBD2	TGTGCCAGCAGCCCCCGCACTAGCGGTATTTACAATGAGCAGTTCTTC	CASSPRTSGIYNEQFF
TRBV19	.	TRBJ2-2	.	TGTGCCAGTAGTCTTTACCGGGACACCGGGGAGCTGTTTTTT	CASSLYRDTGELFF
TRBV19	.	TRBJ1-5	.	TGTGCCAGTAGCTCTGTAGGGGGCAATCAGCCCCAGCATTTT	CASSSVGGNQPQHF
TRBV10-3	.	TRBJ1-5	.	TGTGCCATCAGTGAGTCAACAGACAGGAATCAGCCCCAGCATTTT	CAISESTDRNQPQHF
TRBV18	.	TRBJ2-7	TRBD2	TGTGCCAGCTCTAGCCGGGCAGCGGGAAGGGACTACGAGCAGTACTTC	CASSSRAAGRDYEQYF
TRBV30	few	TRBJ1-5	.	TGTGCCTGGAGCCTGGAGGGAGATCAGCCCCAGCATTTT	CAWSLEGDQPQHF
TRBV30	.	TRBJ1-1	.	TGTGCCTGGAGTGTTAACAGAGGGGCTGAAGCTTTCTTT	CAWSVNRGAEAFF